These T cell receptor beta chains were read from a single sample in a study of CD8+CD57+ T cells in acquired aplastic anemia. TCRdb fed the reads into MiXCR, producing one record per CDR3 protein. Among hundreds of thousands of distinct CDR3 sequences listed, just under 70% were seen once. The source material was sorted CD4+, CD8+, or CD8+CD57+ T cells (not recorded which) from PBMCs. These receptors originate from a human donor in good health, serving as a control. Each CDR3 is given with its conserved first and last residue. A D gene is named only where the DNA matches it firmly. A clone size is listed for some rows: how often the clone was seen (once, few, many), or a class if it is expanded.

>TRBJ2-2|TRBV6-5|-|TRBD1|15
TGTGCCAGCAGTTGGGACAGGGCAGGGACCGGGGAGCTGTTTTTT
CASSWDRAGTGELFF
>TRBJ2-3|TRBV20-1|-|-|13
TGCAGTGTTAGGGACGGCGGCACAGATACGCAGTATTTT
CSVRDGGTDTQYF
>TRBJ2-5|TRBV7-8|-|-|17
TGTGCCAGCAGCCCAAGGCGGACCCCGGGCCCCGAAGAGACCCAGTACTTC
CASSPRRTPGPEETQYF
>TRBJ2-2|TRBV7-7|many|TRBD1|16
TGTGCTAGCAGCCCTTTTGGACAGGGCGCGGCCGGGGAGCTGTTTTTT
CASSPFGQGAAGELFF
>TRBJ2-3|TRBV7-9|-|-|18
TGTGCCAGCAGCTTAGAGGGCGGAGGCAGCGGAGCTATCGATACGCAGTATTTT
CASSLEGGGSGAIDTQYF
>TRBJ1-5|TRBV7-2|-|TRBD1|15
TGTGCCAGCAGACCGCCGGGACAGGGACCTGAAGCCTTCCATTTT
CASRPPGQGPEAFHF
>TRBJ2-7|TRBV20-1|-|TRBD1|13
TGCAGTGCTGGAGACAGGGGGCTTGTCGAGCAGTACTTC
CSAGDRGLVEQYF
>TRBJ1-6|TRBV10-3|-|-|14
TGTGCCATCAGTGAGGTCGGGGGCTATGCACCCTTCTACTTT
CAISEVGGYAPFYF
>TRBJ1-5|TRBV19|-|-|15
TGTGCCAGTAGTCTCGGAGGGGGGGTTGGCACAGATACGCATTTT
CASSLGGGVGTDTHF
>TRBJ2-7|TRBV7-2|many|TRBD1|15
TGTGCCAGCAGCTCTCCGGGACAGGGGCTCTACGAGCAGTACTTC
CASSSPGQGLYEQYF
>TRBJ2-7|TRBV6-2/TRBV6-3|-|TRBD2|14
TGTGCCAGCAGTTACGCGGGACTAGGGTACGAACACTACTTC
CASSYAGLGYEHYF
>TRBJ1-5|TRBV7-9|-|-|14
TGTGCCAGCAGCCGACACCGCCTGAACCATGCCCACACCTTT
CASSRHRLNHAHTF
>TRBJ1-2|TRBV15|-|-|15
TGTGCCACCAGCAGAGGAGGAGGAGTTAACTATGGCTACACCTTC
CATSRGGGVNYGYTF
>TRBJ2-7|TRBV12-3/TRBV12-4|-|-|13
TGTGCCAGCAGTTTACAGGGAGCGGTCGAGCAGTACTTC
CASSLQGAVEQYF
>TRBJ1-2|TRBV5-1|-|-|15
TGCGCCAGCAGCTATCAGGAGCCTAGGGTGGATGGCTACACCTTC
CASSYQEPRVDGYTF
>TRBJ1-1|TRBV2|-|-|13
TGTGCCAGCAGCTGGAGGGGGAACACTGACTCTTTCTTC
CASSWRGNTDSFF
>TRBJ1-1|TRBV15|-|-|13
TGTGCCACCAGCAGAGAGGCCCTTTACGAAAAGTTCTTT
CATSREALYEKFF
>TRBJ1-4|TRBV12-3/TRBV12-4|once|-|15
TGTGCCAGCAGTATAGATCTTCAGGGTGCTGAAAAACTGTTTTTT
CASSIDLQGAEKLFF
>TRBJ1-5|TRBV2|many|-|13
TGTGCCAGCAGTGAACAGGGAAATCAGCCCCAGCATTTT
CASSEQGNQPQHF
>TRBJ1-2|TRBV7-2|-|-|16
TGTGCCAGCAGCTTAGGGGGACGCGGGGTTGCGGAAACCTACACCTTC
CASSLGGRGVAETYTF
>TRBJ1-1|TRBV2|many|-|13
TGTGCCAGCAGTGAACTGGAGGACACTGAAGCTTTCTTT
CASSELEDTEAFF
>TRBJ2-3|TRBV10-3|-|-|15
TGTGCCAGCAGCCGGGTCAGGAGGAGCACAGATACGCCGTATTTT
CASSRVRRSTDTPYF
>TRBJ2-1|TRBV4-3|-|-|15
TGCGCCAGCAGTGAGTTTGTGGGGGCGGACAATGAGCAGTTCTTC
CASSEFVGADNEQFF
>TRBJ2-1|TRBV4-3|-|-|17
TGCGCCAGCAGCCAAGATGATTGGGAGAGGAAGGAGTACGAGCAGTTCTTC
CASSQDDWERKEYEQFF
>TRBJ2-3|TRBV6-6|many|-|13
TGTGCCAGCAGTTATGGGGGGTCGGATACGCAGTATTTT
CASSYGGSDTQYF
>TRBJ1-3|TRBV7-6|-|-|14
TGTGCCAGCAGGTCGGCACGGACTACCTACGACCAATATTTT
CASRSARTTYDQYF
>TRBJ1-2|TRBV10-3|-|-|12
TGTGCCATCAGTGAGGGAACCTATGGCTACACCTTC
CAISEGTYGYTF
>TRBJ1-5|TRBV5-1|-|-|14
TGCGCCAGCAGCTTGGACCCGGACAAAATGCCCCAGCATTTT
CASSLDPDKMPQHF
>TRBJ2-5|TRBV12-3/TRBV12-4|many|-|13
TGTGCCAGCAGTTTTCTGGCTCCGGAGACCCAGTACTTC
CASSFLAPETQYF
>TRBJ2-3|TRBV7-3|many|-|13
TGTGCCAGCAGTGGGGGGGCGAGGGATACGCAGTATTTT
CASSGGARDTQYF
>TRBJ1-6|TRBV7-2|-|-|15
TGTGCCAGCAGCGGCAGACCCGGGGTGTCAGATACGCAGCACTTT
CASSGRPGVSDTQHF
>TRBJ2-7|TRBV5-8|-|-|11
TGTGCCTGCGCCCCGAGGGGAGAGCAGTACTTC
CACAPRGEQYF
>TRBJ1-2|TRBV10-3|few|-|12
TGTGCCATCGCCGACAGGAACTATGGCTACACCTTC
CAIADRNYGYTF
>TRBJ1-1|TRBV12-3/TRBV12-4|many|-|11
TGTGCCAGCAGACCGAACACTGAAGCTTTCTTT
CASRPNTEAFF
>TRBJ1-3|TRBV5-4|-|-|15
TGTGCCAGCAGCGAGGAGACACGGGCTGGAAACACCATATATTTT
CASSEETRAGNTIYF
>TRBJ2-2|TRBV7-2|-|-|18
-
CASSLGSGNEQYFGELFF
>TRBJ2-2|TRBV2|-|-|16
TGTGCCAGCAGTGGTCCCGGACGAGAGGGCGCCGGGCAGTACTTTTTT
CASSGPGREGAGQYFF
>TRBJ1-5|TRBV10-3|few|-|15
TGTGCCGTCAGTGCAGGGGATTGGAGCAATCAGCCCCAGCATTTT
CAVSAGDWSNQPQHF
>TRBJ2-3|TRBV2|-|-|12
TGTGCCAGCACCGGACGCACAGATGAGCAGTATTTT
CASTGRTDEQYF
>TRBJ2-7|TRBV20-1|-|-|15
TGCAGTGCTAGAGAGGTTAACGGGGTTATCTACGAGCAGTACTTC
CSAREVNGVIYEQYF
>TRBJ1-6|TRBV5-4|-|-|13
TGTGCCAGCAGCTTATCCGGCTCGCCACCCCTCCACTTT
CASSLSGSPPLHF
>TRBJ2-5|TRBV29-1|few|-|13
TGCAGCGTTGCCGCAGGGGAACAAGAGACCCAGTACTTC
CSVAAGEQETQYF
>TRBJ2-7|TRBV29-1|-|TRBD1|14
TGCAGCGCCTGGACAGGGGGAAAACACTACGAGCAGTACTTC
CSAWTGGKHYEQYF
>TRBJ1-6|TRBV7-2|-|-|14
TGTGCCAGCAGTTACTCGGGTTCATTGTCACCCCTCCACTTT
CASSYSGSLSPLHF
>TRBJ1-1|TRBV20-1|-|TRBD1|14
TGCAGTGCTAGAAGGCAGGGGGAGGACACTGAAGCTTTCTTT
CSARRQGEDTEAFF
>TRBJ1-2|TRBV3-1|once|-|14
TGTGCCAGCAGCCAAGAGGGACGGACCTATGGCTACACCTTC
CASSQEGRTYGYTF
>TRBJ2-5|TRBV20-1|-|-|17
TGCAGTGCTGCTCCCGACCTCGGGGAGATTCGGCAAGAGACCCAGTACTTC
CSAAPDLGEIRQETQYF
>TRBJ2-1|TRBV9|many|TRBD1|14
TGTGCCAGCAGCGAATTGACAGGGTCGGGTGAGCAGTTCTTC
CASSELTGSGEQFF
>TRBJ1-5|TRBV20-1|-|TRBD1|17
TGCAGTGCTAGAGACCCTTCCGGGACAGGGGTTGGTCAGCCCCAGCATTTT
CSARDPSGTGVGQPQHF
>TRBJ2-2|TRBV5-1|many|TRBD2|16
TGCGCCAGCAGCGTCGGGACTAGCGGGAACACCGGGGAGCTGTTTTTT
CASSVGTSGNTGELFF
>TRBJ1-5|TRBV7-2|-|TRBD1|14
TGTGCCAGCAGCTCCGACAGGGGCCACCTGCTCCAGCAATTT
CASSSDRGHLLQQF
>TRBJ1-6|TRBV10-3|-|-|14
TGTGCCGTCAGTGCATGCAATGATAATTCACCCCTCCACTTT
CAVSACNDNSPLHF
>TRBJ2-5|TRBV7-3|-|TRBD1|13
TGTGCCAGCAGCCCTGGGGACAGCGGCAATGAGCAGTTC
CASSPGDSGNEQF
>TRBJ1-2|TRBV20-1|-|TRBD1|14
TGCAGTGTAGAACCGGGACAGGGGGCGCGCGGCTACACCTTC
CSVEPGQGARGYTF
>TRBJ1-5|TRBV12-3/TRBV12-4|-|TRBD1|12
TGTGCCAGCCTGCGGGGCAGGGGGCGCGAGCATTTT
CASLRGRGREHF
>TRBJ2-2|TRBV7-3|-|TRBD2|14
TGTGCCAGCAGCGTACCGGGACTAGTAGGGCTGCTGTTCTTT
CASSVPGLVGLLFF
>TRBJ2-5|TRBV11-2|once|-|14
TGTGCCAGCAGCGCACAAGGCTACCAAGAGACCCAGTACTTC
CASSAQGYQETQYF
>TRBJ1-6|TRBV7-9|-|-|17
TGTGCCAGCAGCTTAGATCGGGCGGGCCCGCTCCATACTCCCCTCCACTTT
CASSLDRAGPLHTPLHF
>TRBJ2-3|TRBV20-1|-|TRBD2|13
TGCAGTGCAATCAGCGGGGGCACAGATACGCAGTATTTT
CSAISGGTDTQYF